This T cell receptor (beta chain) was found in a study of cytomegalovirus exposure and HLA in healthy donors. Germline trimming cut 5 bases from V and 4 bases from J; bases unmatched to any gene: 9. CDR1 and CDR2 (germline): SGHAT, FQNNGV. The CDR3 totals 16 residues. The protocol was immunoSEQ multiplex PCR, while the TCRdb copy is restricted to in-frame clones and leaves out a portion. The table has under 200,000 clones, roughly 90% seen once. The source material was PBMCs. The TCR sequence derives from a woman between 18 and 29 years old in good health and CMV-seropositive. The genes are TRBV11-2 and TRBJ1-1; the match to TRBD1 covers 11 bases. The CDR3, as DNA: TGTGCCAGCAGCCTAGGGACAGGGGGTAAAGTCACTGAAGCTTTCTTT. It specifies CASSLGTGGKVTEAFF.